This T cell receptor (beta chain) appears in the sequencing data of a study of T cell responses to AZD1222 COVID-19 vaccine. Across the study: Pooling was applied to second doses at about 4 or about 12 weeks. General study findings and limits: Targeting of unmutated variant regions was reportedly seen in nearly half of spike-specific TCRs. Of the AZD1222 recipients, only 5 to 7 were seropositive at baseline. Across the whole spike, CD4 TCRs peaked at regions 160-218 and 743-854.

The assay was immunoSEQ multiplex PCR, and TCRdb's table has in-frame clones only and misses some. The sample has around 50,000 clones, roughly four fifths seen once; the top ten hold roughly 10%. About this clone itself: The target antigen is unknown.

This sequence originates from an adult in good health. Sequencing was performed on peripheral blood, taken on day 0 of AZD1222 vaccination.

The CDR3: CASSLPTRMSYGYTF. Written as DNA, the CDR3 is TGTGCCAGCAGCTTACCTACCAGGATGTCTTATGGCTACACCTTC. The chain recombines TRBV11-2 with TRBJ1-2; no definite D call. V was pared by 2 bases and J by 5 bases, with 15 bases between. CDR1 and CDR2 (germline): SGHAT, FQNNGV. The CDR3 is 15 amino acids.